Following are 30 T cell receptor beta chains from one sample sequenced in a study of T-cell memory formation after mild COVID-19. TCRdb re-derived calls from the 5' RACE reads in MiXCR, one entry per CDR3 protein. The sample consists of some 120,000 distinct CDR3 sequences, roughly 6.2% of them appearing once. The sequencing input was PBMCs or a T cell subset sorted from them (not recorded which). The source is an adult woman who had mild COVID-19 (a few samples of this study predate the infection). Cell type and time point are not known.

The J gene is TRBJ2-5, the V gene TRBV7-2, with D tentatively TRBD1 or TRBD2 (5 bases each). V lost 0 bases, J lost 3 bases, and 8 bases lay in between. Germline CDR1 SGHTA, CDR2 FQGNSA. The CDR3 spans 14 residues. The DNA of the CDR3 is TGTGCCAGCAGCTTAGCCGGGACGAAAGAGACCCAGTACTTC. It encodes CASSLAGTKETQYF.

This clonotype has at least ten counts. This sequence joins TRBV12-3 or TRBV12-4 and TRBJ2-1; a possible D gene is TRBD2 (6 bases). Between the trimmed V and J ends, which lost 5 bases and 5 bases, there was a span of 16 bases. The CDR3 contains 15 residues. CDR3 residues: CASSQIGSGNNEQFF. The CDR3 bases are TGTGCCAGCAGTCAAATCGGTAGCGGAAACAATGAGCAGTTCTTC.

This clonotype showed up just a few times. The chain has TRBV24-1 and TRBJ2-5, with 7 bases matching TRBD1. Per the germline V gene, CDR1 is KGHDR and CDR2 is SFDVKD. The CDR3 is made up of 14 amino acids. The ends lost 7 bases at V and 3 bases at J; junction bases unmatched: 7. This CDR3 is CATSNTGVEETQYF. The CDR3 region has the DNA TGTGCCACCAGCAATACAGGGGTAGAAGAGACCCAGTACTTC.

This clonotype was counted many times. The chain joins TRBV6-5 to TRBJ2-5; D could derive from TRBD1 or TRBD2 (6 bases each). Between the trimmed V and J ends, which lost 2 bases and 7 bases, there was a span of 14 bases. The CDR3 extends over 14 amino acids. Germline-derived CDR1 and CDR2 are MNHEY and SVGAGI. The CDR3 spells CASSYAGGPGTQYF. The CDR3 DNA is TGTGCCAGCAGTTACGCCGGGGGCCCCGGGACCCAGTACTTC.

The chain combines TRBV12-5 with TRBJ1-5; no firm D call. The length of the CDR3 is 12 residues. V lost 5 bases, J lost 3 bases, and 5 bases lay in between. Germline CDR1 LGHNT, CDR2 FRNRAP. The CDR3 sequence is CASGLDNQPQHF. The CDR3 bases are TGTGCTAGTGGTCTGGACAATCAGCCCCAGCATTTT.

This clonotype was seen repeatedly, ten times or more. This chain uses TRBV11-3 with TRBJ2-1; possible D gene TRBD2, 5 bases. Germline V gene lookup returns CDR1 SGHNT and CDR2 YENEEA. Trimming removed 3 bases from V and 7 bases from J, with 7 bases in between. This CDR3 contains 12 residues. CDR3 nucleotide sequence: TGTGCCAGCAGCTTCGGGATTAATGAGCAGTTCTTC. This sequence encodes CASSFGINEQFF.

This clonotype was detected ten times or more. The chain is built from TRBV7-2 and TRBJ2-1; D remains unclear. The CDR3 runs to 12 residues. Trimming shortened V by 5 bases and J by 13 bases, and 15 bases separated the two germline ends. Germline V CDR1 and CDR2: SGHTA, FQGNSA. The CDR3 DNA reads as TGTGCCAGCAGCCCCTACCTCATCGGACAGTTCTTC. Its translation: CASSPYLIGQFF.

This clonotype was detected only a few times. The chain recombines TRBV5-1 with TRBJ1-1; 11 bases agree with TRBD1. Germline CDR1 SGHRS, CDR2 YFSETQ. This CDR3 comprises 17 residues. The J segment lost 0 bases and the V segment lost 4 bases, leaving 8 bases of the junction unmatched. The chain's CDR3 is CASSPQGDRGLNTEAFF. The CDR3 bases are TGCGCCAGCAGCCCGCAGGGGGACAGGGGGTTGAACACTGAAGCTTTCTTT.

In this sample, this clonotype turned up a few times. J is TRBJ2-5 and V is TRBV9; the D gene is possibly TRBD2 (5 bases). CDR3 size: 15 residues. With 0 bases removed from V and 5 bases from J, the gap between germline ends came to 14 bases. CDR1 SGDLS and CDR2 YYNGEE come from the germline V gene. This CDR3 is CASSVAASPTETQYF. CDR3 nucleotide sequence: TGTGCCAGCAGCGTAGCTGCTAGCCCAACGGAGACCCAGTACTTC.

This clonotype showed up many times. V is TRBV27 and J is TRBJ2-1, with D perhaps TRBD1 (6 bases). The CDR3 is made up of 15 amino acids. Trimming removed 6 bases from V and 5 bases from J, with 17 bases in between. The germline V gene has CDR1 MNHEY and CDR2 SMNVEV (reference sequence). The CDR3 spells CASRLGGAHHNEQFF. The DNA for the CDR3 is TGTGCCAGCAGGCTAGGGGGAGCCCACCACAATGAGCAGTTCTTC.

Concerning this clonotype: Since a much larger clone is just one base distant, this may be a read error. The V gene is TRBV7-3, the J gene TRBJ2-5; a possible D gene is TRBD2 (5 bases). This CDR3 is built from 17 residues. The germline V gene has CDR1 SGHTA and CDR2 FQGTGA. V was cut by 1 base and J by 0 bases, with 15 bases left in between. The CDR3 sequence is CASSLNPPRVDQETQYF. Here the CDR3 DNA reads TGTGCCAGCAGCTTAAACCCCCCGCGGGTAGACCAAGAGACCCAGTACTTC.

This clonotype was observed at least ten times. DNA of the CDR3: TGTGCCAGCAGTTTAGGACAGGGGGCCGTTTCCATGAACACTGAAGCTTTCTTT. This translates into CASSLGQGAVSMNTEAFF. The chain couples TRBV12-3 or TRBV12-4 to TRBJ1-1, with TRBD1 matching over 10 bases. The CDR3 is 18 residues long. V dropped 1 base and J dropped 0; count of bases not matched to a gene: 8.

This clonotype was seen a few times. The chain couples TRBV20-1 to TRBJ2-1, with 8 positions matching TRBD2. The CDR3 is made up of 14 amino acids. The V gene's germline CDR1 is DFQATT and CDR2 SNEGSKA (reference sequence). V shed 3 bases and J 6 bases; nucleotides not matched to a gene: 7. DNA for the CDR3: TGCAGTGCTAGGGGGCGGGAGGTTCGCAATGAGCAGTTCTTC. The encoded protein is CSARGREVRNEQFF.

This clonotype turned up a few times. The chain links TRBV20-1 to TRBJ2-3, with 7 nucleotides matching TRBD2. This CDR3 is built from 14 residues. CDR1 and CDR2 (germline): DFQATT, SNEGSKA (reference sequence). The junction had 9 bases not matched to a gene; V was cut back by 5 bases and J by 4 bases. The CDR3 spells CSASGTNGADTQYF. In nucleotides, the CDR3 is TGCAGTGCTTCCGGGACTAATGGGGCAGATACGCAGTATTTT.

Many counts were recorded for this clonotype. The V gene is TRBV27, the J gene TRBJ2-7, with 8 bases matching TRBD2. CDR1 MNHEY and CDR2 SMNVEV come from the germline V gene (reference sequence). The CDR3 consists of 15 residues. J was trimmed by 3 bases and V by 4 bases; bases with no gene match: 8. CDR3 sequence: CASSSRSGIIYEQYF. CDR3 nucleotides: TGTGCCAGCAGTTCCCGTAGCGGGATTATCTACGAGCAGTACTTC.

V gene TRBV18 combines with J gene TRBJ2-1; the match to TRBD2 covers 8 bases. CDR3 length equals 16 residues. In germline, CDR1 is KGHSH, CDR2 LQKENI. The V segment lost 1 base and the J segment 6 bases; nucleotides outside the gene matches: 8. CDR3 sequence: CASSPRSGGASNEQFF. As DNA, the CDR3 is TGTGCCAGCTCACCACGGAGCGGGGGTGCCTCCAATGAGCAGTTCTTC.

The gene calls are TRBV3-1 and TRBJ2-2; D is undetermined. CDR3 length equals 16 residues. V was pared by 1 base and J by 1 base, with 10 bases between. In germline, CDR1 is LGHDT, CDR2 YNNKEL (reference sequence). The CDR3 loop reads CASSQVMTLNTGELFF. The CDR3 DNA reads TGTGCCAGCAGCCAAGTTATGACCCTGAACACCGGGGAGCTGTTTTTT.

V and J are TRBV14 and TRBJ2-5; no reliable D call. V gave up 0 bases and J gave up 6 bases, with 14 bases separating them. The CDR3 has 15 residues. Germline V gene data show CDR1 as SGHDN and CDR2 as FVKESK. CDR3: CASSQDGSGFKTQYF. CDR3 sequence (DNA): TGTGCCAGCAGCCAAGACGGATCAGGATTTAAGACCCAGTACTTC. Full variable domain (rest looked up from reference TRBV14 and TRBJ2-5): EAGVTQFPSHSVIEKGQTVTLRCDPISGHDNLYWYRRVMGKEIKFLLHFVKESKQDESGMPNNRFLAERTGGTYSTLKVQPAELEDSGVYFCASSQDGSGFKTQYFGPGTRLLVL.

A few counts support this clonotype. The genes are TRBV2 and TRBJ1-2; D unresolved. V lost 8 bases, J lost 1 base, and 14 bases lay in between. Germline V gene data show CDR1 as SNHLY and CDR2 as FYNNEI. This CDR3 has 14 amino acids. The CDR3 region is CASRLLVHNYGYTF. The CDR3 DNA follows: TGTGCCAGCCGACTTCTGGTCCATAACTATGGCTACACCTTC.

This clonotype was seen a handful of times. This sequence joins TRBV7-2 and TRBJ1-1, with TRBD1 identical over 9 bases. CDR1 SGHTA and CDR2 FQGNSA come from the germline V gene. The CDR3 has 12 amino acids. The V segment lost 5 bases and the J segment 8 bases; nucleotides outside the gene matches: 3. CDR3 region: CASSIDRGEAFF. The CDR3 DNA reads TGTGCCAGCAGCATCGACAGGGGGGAAGCTTTCTTT.

This clonotype was seen ten or more times. The chain is built from TRBV12-3 or TRBV12-4 and TRBJ1-5; the D is unclear. Trimming stripped 10 bases from V and 6 bases from J, with 19 bases between. The CDR3 loop spans 14 amino acids. The CDR3, as DNA: TGTGCCACCTCGGACGCCGGGTCACGTCAGCCCCAGCATTTT. It encodes CATSDAGSRQPQHF.

The V and J genes are TRBV6-5 and TRBJ1-2, with TRBD1 matching over 8 bases. The junction had 11 bases not matched to a gene; V was cut back by 8 bases and J by 3 bases. The germline gives CDR1 MNHEY, CDR2 SVGAGI. The CDR3 is 15 amino acids. The CDR3 reads CASGRRTGNDYGYTF. The CDR3 DNA is TGTGCCAGCGGAAGACGGACAGGGAACGACTATGGCTACACCTTC.

The DNA of the CDR3 is TGTGCCACCAGTGCGGCGGTTCCCCTCATGCAGTATTTT. It codes for CATSAAVPLMQYF. The genes are TRBV24-1 and TRBJ2-3; no definite D call. Germline V gene data show CDR1 as KGHDR and CDR2 as SFDVKD. This CDR3 comprises 13 residues. The V and J ends lost 5 bases and 11 bases respectively, with 16 bases between them.

This clonotype occurred a few times. The V and J genes are TRBV5-1 and TRBJ2-1; 10 bases fit TRBD2. Germline V CDR1 and CDR2: SGHRS, YFSETQ. V shed 4 bases, J shed 6 bases, and the junction held 13 bases outside the gene matches. This CDR3 has 17 amino acids. The CDR3 region has the DNA TGCGCCAGCAGCATGTGGCTAGCGGGAGATTGGGGCAATGAGCAGTTCTTC. Protein product: CASSMWLAGDWGNEQFF.

There are many counts of this clonotype. The genes are TRBV12-3 or TRBV12-4 and TRBJ1-5; 7 nucleotides line up with TRBD1. CDR3 length: 13 residues. J gave up 2 bases and V 10 bases, and 5 bases lay outside the gene matches. The CDR3 DNA sequence: TGTGCCACCGCCAGGGGGGGCAATCAGCCCCAGCATTTT. It encodes CATARGGNQPQHF.

This clonotype was seen repeatedly, ten times or more. The chain carries TRBV6-2 or TRBV6-3 and TRBJ2-5; D is unresolved. V shed 2 bases and J shed 7 bases, with 5 bases lying between them. Germline CDR1 MNHEY, CDR2 SVGEGT. The CDR3 totals 11 residues. CDR3 region: CASSYAGTQYF. CDR3 nucleotides: TGTGCCAGCAGTTACGCAGGGACCCAGTACTTC.

This clonotype was observed a handful of times. The CDR3 protein is CASSPVDRPYGYTF. The CDR3 coding sequence is TGCGCCAGCAGCCCTGTTGACAGGCCCTATGGCTACACCTTC. This chain joins TRBV5-1 and TRBJ1-2, with a tentative D call TRBD1 (6 bases). CDR1 is SGHRS, CDR2 YFSETQ, per germline. CDR3 length: 14 residues. V was shortened by 4 bases and J by 4 bases, with 14 bases between the two germline ends. Full variable domain (remainder filled in from reference TRBV5-1 and TRBJ1-2): KAGVTQTPRYLIKTRGQQVTLSCSPISGHRSVSWYQQTPGQGLQFLFEYFSETQRNKGNFPGRFSGRQFSNSRSEMNVSTLELGDSALYLCASSPVDRPYGYTFGSGTRLTVV.

In this sample, this clonotype turned up many times. This chain links TRBV24-1 with TRBJ1-1; a possible D gene is TRBD1 (6 bases). The V gene's germline CDR1 is KGHDR and CDR2 SFDVKD. This CDR3 has 13 residues. Deletions cut 10 bases from V and 1 base from J, with 12 bases between. CDR3 protein: CATTDRTNTEAFF. The CDR3 DNA reads TGTGCCACTACGGACAGAACGAACACTGAAGCTTTCTTT.

This clonotype appeared many times. The J gene is TRBJ2-1, the V gene TRBV7-8; D not resolved. V was cut by 5 bases and J by 0 bases, with 17 bases left in between. The CDR3 has 17 residues. Per germline, CDR1 SGHVS and CDR2 FQNEAQ. Here the CDR3 reads CASSDSIGRRSYNEQFF. The CDR3 DNA follows: TGTGCCAGCAGCGATTCAATAGGGCGGCGCTCCTACAATGAGCAGTTCTTC.

The table lists this clonotype with many counts. The genes are TRBV5-1 and TRBJ2-3, with 14 bases identical to TRBD2. This CDR3 contains 15 residues. Germline assignment: CDR1 SGHRS and CDR2 YFSETQ. J lost 9 bases, V lost 3 bases, and 6 bases had no gene match. DNA for the CDR3: TGCGCCAGCAGCTCATCCGGGACTAGCGGGAGAACGCAGTATTTT. It specifies CASSSSGTSGRTQYF.